The 2 T cell receptor beta chains listed next were all sequenced from one sample in a study of T cell responses to AZD1222 COVID-19 vaccine. Measured with immunoSEQ multiplex PCR; TCRdb has only the in-frame clones, and not every one. This table has about 150,000 clones, more than 85% appearing once. The starting material was peripheral blood, obtained 28 days after the second AZD1222 dose. The receptors shown here come from an adult who received the AZD1222 COVID-19 vaccine.

This chain connects TRBV6-6 to TRBJ1-1; D is ambiguous. The V end lost 7 bases, the J end lost 6 bases, and 12 bases lay between the germline ends. The V gene's germline CDR1 is MNHNY and CDR2 SVGAGI (reference sequence). The CDR3 sequence is 12 residues long. As DNA, the CDR3 is TGTGCCAGCAATAAGGAGTACTCTGAAGCTTTCTTT. Protein product: CASNKEYSEAFF.

J is TRBJ1-4 and V is TRBV7-2, with D possibly matching TRBD1 (5 bases). The germline gives CDR1 SGHTA, CDR2 FQGNSA. With 1 base removed from V and 8 bases from J, the gap between germline ends came to 17 bases. This CDR3 is 16 amino acids long. Here the CDR3 DNA reads TGTGCCAGCAGCTTAGAGGGGCCGGCGGGGCGGGAAAAACTGTTTTTT. It is translated as CASSLEGPAGREKLFF.